This TCR beta chain was obtained from a study of shared clonotypes between healthy human individuals. At the level of the study: CD8 memory received one plate per donor, CD8 naive two, CD4 memory three and CD4 naive three.

From germline, CDR1 is MNHEY and CDR2 SMNVEV (reference sequence). Between the trimmed V and J ends, which lost 6 bases and 3 bases, there was a span of 8 bases. The CDR3 contains 13 residues. This was a deep-level run. Source study methods: Without quality scores, immunoSEQ junctional reads could not be filtered like full-length reads. Clones were sequenced by immunoSEQ multiplex PCR, and TCRdb holds only the in-frame ones, with some missing. V and J calls and clone size come straight from that table; D and trimming were deduced from the DNA. The data hold about 110,000 clones, with less than 75% observed a single time. Study-level findings and limits: Non-shared clonotypes had lower generation probabilities than those shared by all four donors.

A remark on this clone: The antigen is not known.

The clonotype originates from a woman aged 25 to 39 in good health. The genes are TRBV27 and TRBJ2-2, with D uncertain. The sequenced sample was memory CD8+ T cells sorted from blood. This sample's subset: CD45RO+ cells pooled with CCR7-negative TemRA cells. The CDR3 spells CASSLTHTGELFF. As DNA, the CDR3 is TGTGCCAGCAGCCTCACACACACCGGGGAGCTGTTTTTT.